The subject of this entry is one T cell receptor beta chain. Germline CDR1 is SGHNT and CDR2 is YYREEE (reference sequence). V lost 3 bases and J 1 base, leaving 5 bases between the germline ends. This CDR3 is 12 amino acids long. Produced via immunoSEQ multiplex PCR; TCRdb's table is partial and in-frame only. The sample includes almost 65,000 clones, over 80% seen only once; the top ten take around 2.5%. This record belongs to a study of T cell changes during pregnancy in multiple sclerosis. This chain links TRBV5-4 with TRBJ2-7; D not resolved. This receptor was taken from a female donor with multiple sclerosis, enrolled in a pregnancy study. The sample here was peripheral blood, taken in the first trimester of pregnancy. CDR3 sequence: CASSSNSYEQYF. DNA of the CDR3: TGTGCCAGCAGCTCTAATTCCTACGAGCAGTACTTC.